Included here is one T cell receptor beta chain sequence, with context. The CDR3 length is 15 residues. Germline V CDR1 and CDR2: SGDLS, YYNGEE. Trimming cost V 0 bases and J 6 bases, with 13 bases left between them. This record belongs to a study of shared clonotypes between healthy human individuals. This table comes from immunoSEQ multiplex PCR, and its TCRdb copy is limited to in-frame clones, with some not included. The sample holds about 2.4 million clones; around 90% are singletons and the top ten take 0.11% to 0.15%. Sequenced sample: naive CD4+ T cells sorted from blood. Specified subset: CD45RA+ positively selected. The source of this sequence is a young man in good health. The V and J genes are TRBV9 and TRBJ2-1, with D maybe TRBD2 (5 bases). CDR3 nucleotides: TGTGCCAGCAGCGTAGCGGCGGGCAGAACCAATGAGCAGTTCTTC. It is translated as CASSVAAGRTNEQFF.